The sequence of this T cell receptor (beta chain) was determined in a study of blood T cell repertoires in COVID-19. Study context: COVID-19 samples collected from the United States, Italy and Spain covered acute and convalescent phases. PBMCs, B-cell-depleted T cells, or T cells were the source of the cDNA or gDNA that made up the material.

This clone appeared a few times. Trimming removed 0 bases at V and 2 bases at J, with 8 bases between. Germline V gene sequence: CDR1 SGHTA, CDR2 FQGNSA. The CDR3 covers 14 residues. Authors' methods: Reference gene primers were amplified, and this amplification served to estimate nucleated cell counts. TCRdb keeps only in-frame clones here, not all; method: immunoSEQ multiplex PCR. The V and J calls and clone size are taken from that table; D and trimming were inferred from the DNA. The sample has 50,000 to 70,000 clones; about 79% are singletons. The sequenced material came from peripheral blood. V and J are TRBV7-2 and TRBJ2-7, with D possibly being TRBD1 (6 bases). This clonotype originated in a human donor in a cohort sampled during active COVID-19. CDR3 in DNA: TGTGCCAGCAGCTTAGCAGGGGGAGCCTACGAGCAGTACTTC. This translates into CASSLAGGAYEQYF.